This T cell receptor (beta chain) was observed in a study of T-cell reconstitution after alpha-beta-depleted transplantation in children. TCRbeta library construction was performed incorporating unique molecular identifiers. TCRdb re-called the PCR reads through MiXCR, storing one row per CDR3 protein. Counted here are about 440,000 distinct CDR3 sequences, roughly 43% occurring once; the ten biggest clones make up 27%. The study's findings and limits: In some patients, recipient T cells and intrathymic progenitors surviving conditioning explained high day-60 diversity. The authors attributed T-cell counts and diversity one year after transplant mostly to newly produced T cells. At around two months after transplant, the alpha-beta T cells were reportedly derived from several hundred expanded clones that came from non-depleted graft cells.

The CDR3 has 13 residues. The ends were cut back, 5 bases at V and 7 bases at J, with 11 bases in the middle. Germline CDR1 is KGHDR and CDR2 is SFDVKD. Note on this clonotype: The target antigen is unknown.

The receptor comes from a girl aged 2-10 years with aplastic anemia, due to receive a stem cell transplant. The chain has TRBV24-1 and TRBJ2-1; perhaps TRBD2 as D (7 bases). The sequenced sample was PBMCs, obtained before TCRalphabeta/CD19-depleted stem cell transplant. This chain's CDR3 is CATSGRGGNEQFF. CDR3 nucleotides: TGTGCCACCAGTGGCAGGGGAGGGAATGAGCAGTTCTTC.